Here is one TCR beta chain with its context. Its specificity is unknown. The protocol was immunoSEQ multiplex PCR, while the TCRdb copy is restricted to in-frame clones and leaves out a portion. The table records 45,000 or so clones, about 88% of them present only once. Germline CDR1 reads SGHNT; CDR2 reads YENEEA. This CDR3 contains 18 residues. The ends lost 6 bases at V and 6 bases at J; junction bases unmatched: 21. The source of the sample is a study of T cells in localized non-small cell lung cancer. Study-level results: Across samples, adjacent lung featured a median roughly 61 of the top 100 tumor clones.

The rearrangement links TRBV11-3 to TRBJ1-2; TRBD1 matches 8 bases. The source material was PBMCs, sampled before any cancer treatment. This sequence was found in a man between 40 and 70 years old with stage II lung adenocarcinoma. The CDR3 coding sequence is TGTGCCAGCAGTCCAGCCCCGCCTCCAGGGGGCGAAGGGCATGGCTACACCTTC. This sequence encodes CASSPAPPPGGEGHGYTF.